What follows are 24 T cell receptor beta chains derived from one specimen sequenced in a study of OX40 agonist ivuxolimab in advanced cancers. The assay was immunoSEQ multiplex PCR, and TCRdb's table has in-frame clones only and misses some. Found here are about 66,000 clones, roughly four fifths of them singletons; the top ten hold around 2.5%. This sample comprised CD4+ or CD8+ T cells sorted from blood, obtained in a trial of the OX40 agonist ivuxolimab. These receptors were collected from an adult with an advanced solid tumor such as melanoma, head and neck, liver or kidney cancer.

The genes are TRBV18 and TRBJ1-6; 7 bases fit TRBD1. Germline values: CDR1 KGHSH, CDR2 LQKENI. After removal of 3 bases from V and 7 bases from J, the junction contained 6 bases not matched to a gene. The CDR3 has 15 residues. The CDR3 region has the DNA TGTGCCAGCTCACCGAAGGGGGCGCAGAATTCACCCCTCCACTTT. Its protein is CASSPKGAQNSPLHF.

The V and J genes are TRBV19 and TRBJ1-4; D call uncertain. Looked up from germline, CDR1 is LNHDA and CDR2 is SQIVND (reference sequence). Trimming stripped 5 bases from V and 7 bases from J, with 17 bases between. This CDR3 spans 15 amino acids. This CDR3 reads CASSRTSDLFEKLFF. CDR3 DNA: TGTGCCAGTAGTCGAACTTCGGATTTGTTTGAAAAACTGTTTTTT.

This chain links TRBV7-2 with TRBJ2-1; 9 bases align to TRBD1. The CDR3 runs 19 residues. V was pared by 5 bases and J by 0 bases, with 14 bases of the junction left unmatched. Germline-derived CDR1 and CDR2 are SGHTA and FQGNSA. The CDR3 here is CASSQTGTGWGSSYNEQFF. CDR3 nucleotides: TGTGCCAGCAGCCAGACCGGGACAGGGTGGGGGAGCTCCTACAATGAGCAGTTCTTC.

The sample holds one count of this clone. The CDR3 DNA reads as TGTGCCAGCAGCTTACGGCTAGCCGTTTACAATGAGCAGTTCTTC. Encoded protein: CASSLRLAVYNEQFF. The chain combines TRBV11-2 with TRBJ2-1, with a possible D match to TRBD2 (5 bases). CDR3 length: 15 amino acids. CDR1 and CDR2 (germline): SGHAT, FQNNGV. Trimming stripped 2 bases from V and 4 bases from J, with 12 bases between.

The V call is TRBV6-6, the J call TRBJ2-7; D is perhaps TRBD1 (6 bases). Germline V gives CDR1 MNHNY, CDR2 SVGAGI (reference sequence). V gave up 4 bases and J gave up 2 bases, with 15 bases separating them. The CDR3 loop spans 15 amino acids. Here the CDR3 DNA reads TGTGCCAGCAGTTCGACGGACAGAGATCCCTACGAGCAGTACTTC. It specifies CASSSTDRDPYEQYF.

V usage is TRBV7-2 and J usage is TRBJ2-1; TRBD2 agrees at 13 bases. Trimming removed 7 bases from V and 6 bases from J; junction bases left unmatched: 6. Germline loops: CDR1 SGHTA, CDR2 FQGNSA. CDR3 size: 15 residues. CDR3 loop: CASTRLAGGFNEQFF. CDR3 sequence (DNA): TGTGCCAGCACCAGACTAGCGGGAGGTTTCAATGAGCAGTTCTTC.

This clone has a single count. The chain uses TRBV14 and TRBJ1-4; TRBD1 agrees at 7 bases. V lost 0 bases and J lost 8; bases outside the gene matches: 9. CDR1 SGHDN and CDR2 FVKESK come from the germline V gene. The CDR3 runs to 16 residues. The chain's CDR3 is CASSQEMTGRIEKLFF. The CDR3 DNA sequence: TGTGCCAGCAGCCAAGAAATGACAGGGAGAATCGAAAAACTGTTTTTT.

This sequence joins TRBV9 and TRBJ2-2; no clear D. The CDR3 has 13 residues. Trimming left V 0 bases short and J 13 bases short, with 13 bases between. CDR1 is SGDLS, CDR2 YYNGEE, per germline. Here the CDR3 reads CASSVEGSTRLFF. The CDR3 DNA is TGTGCCAGCAGCGTAGAGGGCAGCACGCGGCTGTTTTTT.

The count of this clone is one. CDR3 sequence (DNA): TGTGCCAGCTCACCCGTATCTCAGACGATGGGGAATGAGCAGTTCTTC. The encoded protein is CASSPVSQTMGNEQFF. V is TRBV18 and J is TRBJ2-1; no definite D call. CDR1 and CDR2 from the germline V gene are KGHSH and LQKENI. This CDR3 comprises 16 residues. Trimming stripped 3 bases from V and 7 bases from J, with 19 bases between.

The J gene is TRBJ1-3, the V gene TRBV10-3; D remains unclear. Trimming stripped 7 bases from V and 6 bases from J, with 16 bases between. Germline lookup yields CDR1 ENHRY and CDR2 SYGVKD. The CDR3 spans 14 residues. The CDR3 DNA sequence: TGTGCCATCACCGAAGGACGAGGCAAAAACACCATATATTTT. This encodes CAITEGRGKNTIYF.

The chain couples TRBV4-3 to TRBJ2-2; D gene unclear. This CDR3 spans 14 amino acids. Trimming removed 0 bases at V and 6 bases at J, with 8 bases between. Germline CDR1 LGHNA, CDR2 YSLEER. CDR3 region: CASSQDWQAGELFF. The CDR3 nucleotides read TGCGCCAGCAGCCAAGATTGGCAGGCCGGGGAGCTGTTTTTT.

The V and J genes are TRBV19 and TRBJ2-1; D is ambiguous. Per the germline V gene, CDR1 is LNHDA and CDR2 is SQIVND (reference sequence). This CDR3 is built from 15 residues. V lost 3 bases to trimming and J lost 5 bases, with 14 bases between them. The CDR3 loop reads CASSMSAGPHNEQFF. The DNA for the CDR3 is TGTGCCAGTAGTATGAGTGCCGGGCCTCACAATGAGCAGTTCTTC.

The sample holds many counts of this clone. The rearrangement joins TRBV30 to TRBJ1-1; no clear D. Germline V gene sequence: CDR1 GTSNPN, CDR2 SVGIG (reference sequence). The CDR3 loop spans 11 amino acids. Trimming removed 1 base at V and 4 bases at J, with 4 bases between. CDR3 sequence: CAWSGTTEAFF. The CDR3 DNA sequence: TGTGCCTGGAGTGGGACCACTGAAGCTTTCTTT.

V and J are TRBV28 and TRBJ1-5; D is ambiguous. Trimming took 5 bases from V and 0 from J, leaving 8 bases between them. Germline V gives CDR1 MDHEN, CDR2 SYDVKM. This CDR3 region has 14 residues. The CDR3 DNA sequence: TGTGCCAGCAGTCCTCGGCTTAGCAATCAGCCCCAGCATTTT. This translates into CASSPRLSNQPQHF.

The sample holds a few counts of this clone. The V gene is TRBV2, the J gene TRBJ1-3, with 8 bases identical to TRBD1. The CDR3 consists of 15 residues. Looked up from germline, CDR1 is SNHLY and CDR2 is FYNNEI. V lost 7 bases, J lost 3 bases, and 8 bases stayed unmatched. The CDR3 DNA is TGTGCCAGCAATGTGCAGGGGGCAGGTGGAAACACCATATATTTT. Its translation is CASNVQGAGGNTIYF.

This clone has ten or more counts. V usage is TRBV5-6 and J usage is TRBJ2-1; D unclear. The germline gives CDR1 SGHDT, CDR2 YYEEEE. The CDR3 consists of 13 residues. V was cut by 2 bases and J by 3 bases, with 6 bases left in between. CDR3 residues: CASSFGGYNEQFF. The CDR3 bases are TGTGCCAGCAGCTTTGGTGGCTACAATGAGCAGTTCTTC.

Sample share makes this clone medium-sized (0.01 to 0.1%). This chain connects TRBV5-4 to TRBJ2-7; 9 bases fit TRBD1. V was pared by 4 bases and J by 6 bases, with 5 bases of the junction left unmatched. The CDR3 spans 13 residues. Germline V gene data show CDR1 as SGHNT and CDR2 as YYREEE (reference sequence). The CDR3 DNA is TGTGCCAGCAGCCGGACAGGGGTCGGCGAGCAGTACTTC. Translated: CASSRTGVGEQYF.

This chain links TRBV5-4 with TRBJ2-7; 13 nucleotides align to TRBD2. V dropped 4 bases and J dropped 6; count of bases not matched to a gene: 4. The CDR3 is 14 amino acids. CDR1 is SGHNT and CDR2 is YYREEE in the germline V gene (reference sequence). The CDR3 loop is CASSPGLAGVEQYF. The CDR3 nucleotides are TGTGCCAGCAGCCCCGGACTAGCGGGAGTCGAGCAGTACTTC.

The chain joins TRBV5-1 to TRBJ2-7; D gene uncertain. Germline assignment: CDR1 SGHRS and CDR2 YFSETQ. V was pared by 0 bases and J by 4 bases, with 11 bases between. The CDR3 is 14 amino acids. In DNA form, the CDR3 reads TGCGCCAGCAGCTTGGTGGCCAGATCGTACGAGCAGTACTTC. Its protein is CASSLVARSYEQYF.

This chain uses TRBV2 with TRBJ2-1, with 7 bases fitting TRBD2. The ends lost 4 bases at V and 4 bases at J; junction bases unmatched: 4. Germline V gene sequence: CDR1 SNHLY, CDR2 FYNNEI. This CDR3 contains 14 residues. CDR3 residues: CASSAGAGYNEQFF. DNA for the CDR3: TGTGCCAGCAGTGCGGGAGCGGGGTACAATGAGCAGTTCTTC.

The J gene is TRBJ1-5, the V gene TRBV19; the D is unclear. V was shortened by 5 bases and J by 7 bases, with 9 bases between the two germline ends. CDR1 and CDR2 from the germline V gene are LNHDA and SQIVND (reference sequence). The CDR3 sequence is 12 residues long. The chain's CDR3 is CASSSYPQPQHF. CDR3 in DNA: TGTGCCAGTAGTTCCTATCCCCAGCCCCAGCATTTT.

The J gene is TRBJ1-1, the V gene TRBV6-6, with D perhaps TRBD1 (5 bases). The CDR3 has 12 residues. Germline V gives CDR1 MNHNY, CDR2 SVGAGI (reference sequence). V lost 5 bases, J lost 8 bases, and 12 bases lay in between. CDR3 sequence reads: CASSAGGGEAFF. As DNA, the CDR3 is TGTGCCAGCAGTGCGGGGGGGGGAGAAGCTTTCTTT.

The V gene is TRBV5-5, the J gene TRBJ2-3, with 7 nucleotides matching TRBD1. The CDR3 consists of 17 residues. The junction had 10 bases not matched to a gene; V was cut back by 0 bases and J by 3 bases. Per the germline V gene, CDR1 is SGHKS and CDR2 is YYEKEE (reference sequence). In nucleotides, the CDR3 is TGTGCCAGCAGCTTGGGGACCGGACAGGCCCGAACAGATACGCAGTATTTT. Its translation: CASSLGTGQARTDTQYF.

The CDR3 nucleotides are TGTGCCAGCTCACCCCCCACAGATACGCAGTATTTT. Protein sequence: CASSPPTDTQYF. The chain joins TRBV18 to TRBJ2-3; no reliable D call. V gave up 3 bases and J gave up 2 bases, with 3 bases separating them. The CDR3 covers 12 residues. Germline-derived CDR1 and CDR2 are KGHSH and LQKENI.